This entry lists 14 T cell receptor beta chains sequenced from one sample in a study of shared clonotypes between healthy human individuals. Naive CD8 cells lacked CD45RO and underwent positive selection for CCR7, leaving out terminally differentiated effector memory CD45RA+ cells. The table came from immunoSEQ multiplex PCR; TCRdb's copy has only in-frame clones and leaves some out. The sample lists millions of clones; 85% to 95% were seen once. The source material was naive CD8+ T cells from PBMCs. The receptors were gathered from a man between 18 and 35 years old in good health. Some clones in this sample may be carry-over from other donors' samples.

CDR3 amino acids: CATSDLAAGYEQYF. The CDR3 nucleotides read TGTGCCACCAGCGATCTGGCGGCTGGCTACGAGCAGTACTTC. V and J are TRBV2 and TRBJ2-7; D not resolved. The CDR3 covers 14 residues. Between the trimmed V and J ends, which lost 10 bases and 3 bases, there was a span of 19 bases. Germline V gene sequence: CDR1 SNHLY, CDR2 FYNNEI.

To note about this clone: Other DNA sequences in this specimen translate into the identical CDR3. The rearrangement joins TRBV4-3 to TRBJ2-1, with 8 bases aligning to TRBD2. CDR1 is LGHNA and CDR2 is YSLEER in the germline V gene. V gave up 4 bases and J gave up 3 bases; unmatched junction bases: 5. The length of the CDR3 is 15 residues. CDR3 sequence: CASSRGSGNYNEQFF. The CDR3 nucleotides read TGCGCCAGCAGCCGAGGTAGCGGGAACTACAATGAGCAGTTCTTC.

The rearrangement joins TRBV4-3 to TRBJ2-1, with D unclear. Germline CDR1 is LGHNA and CDR2 is YSLEER. This CDR3 has 15 residues. V lost 4 bases, J lost 0 bases, and 10 bases lay in between. Written as DNA, the CDR3 is TGCGCCAGCAGCCGAATCATGAGCTCCTACAATGAGCAGTTCTTC. It codes for CASSRIMSSYNEQFF.

This clone has more than one count but fewer than ten. The identical CDR3 is also encoded by other nucleotide sequences in the sample. The chain is built from TRBV6-5 and TRBJ1-1; possibly TRBD1 for D (6 bases). V lost 3 bases and J 0 bases, leaving 8 bases between the germline ends. Germline CDR1 reads MNHEY; CDR2 reads SVGAGI. The CDR3 contains 14 residues. The CDR3 reads CASSYQGLNTEAFF. CDR3 coding DNA: TGTGCCAGCAGTTATCAGGGGCTGAACACTGAAGCTTTCTTT.

The V call is TRBV5-5, the J call TRBJ2-2; 7 bases line up with TRBD1. Unmatched junction bases numbered 3, after V lost 4 bases and J lost 0 bases. The CDR3 totals 15 residues. Germline CDR1 and CDR2: SGHKS and YYEKEE (reference sequence). Here the CDR3 DNA reads TGTGCCAGCAGCCGGGGACAGCCGAACACCGGGGAGCTGTTTTTT. Its protein is CASSRGQPNTGELFF.

This rearrangement joins TRBV9 to TRBJ2-3, with D perhaps TRBD2 (6 bases). V dropped 4 bases and J dropped 0 bases, with 9 bases sitting between them. The germline CDR1 and CDR2 sequences are SGDLS and YYNGEE. This CDR3 is 14 amino acids long. The DNA of the CDR3 is TGTGCCAGCAGCTCCGGGACTAGCACAGATACGCAGTATTTT. Translated: CASSSGTSTDTQYF. The variable domain in full, with the rest retrieved from reference TRBV9 and TRBJ2-3, is DSGVTQTPKHLITATGQRVTLRCSPRSGDLSVYWYQQSLDQGLQFLIQYYNGEERAKGNILERFSAQQFPDLHSELNLSSLELGDSALYFCASSSGTSTDTQYFGPGTRLTVL.

J is TRBJ2-2 and V is TRBV19; D perhaps matches TRBD2 (7 bases). CDR3 size: 15 residues. Looked up from germline, CDR1 is LNHDA and CDR2 is SQIVND (reference sequence). Trimming shortened V by 7 bases and J by 5 bases, and 17 bases separated the two germline ends. DNA for the CDR3: TGTGCCAGTACCTCCCTGGGGGGGCGAACCGGGGAGCTGTTTTTT. Residues: CASTSLGGRTGELFF.

Only one count was recorded for this clone. The V gene is TRBV29-1, the J gene TRBJ2-3; D perhaps matches TRBD1 (5 bases). Trimming took 7 bases from V and 4 from J, leaving 21 bases between them. This CDR3 region has 15 residues. The germline CDR1 and CDR2 sequences are SQVTM and ANQGSEA. This chain's CDR3 is CSALTVWDGADTQYF. DNA of the CDR3: TGCAGCGCCTTGACAGTCTGGGATGGGGCAGATACGCAGTATTTT.

This clone occurred once. The genes are TRBV11-2 and TRBJ2-7, with 14 bases that match TRBD2. CDR1 and CDR2 (germline): SGHAT, FQNNGV. This CDR3 spans 18 amino acids. The V segment lost 5 bases and the J segment 4 bases; nucleotides outside the gene matches: 13. CDR3 residues: CASSGPGLAGESWYEQYF. The CDR3 bases are TGTGCCAGCAGCGGACCGGGACTAGCGGGAGAATCGTGGTACGAGCAGTACTTC.

This sequence joins TRBV28 and TRBJ2-1, with unresolved D. The CDR3 has 14 amino acids. Germline CDR1 is MDHEN and CDR2 is SYDVKM. Trimming removed 6 bases from V and 5 bases from J, with 14 bases in between. The chain's CDR3 is CASRVSYTHNEQFF. Written as DNA, the CDR3 is TGTGCCAGCAGAGTGAGCTATACCCACAATGAGCAGTTCTTC. Full variable domain (rest looked up from reference TRBV28 and TRBJ2-1): DVKVTQSSRYLVKRTGEKVFLECVQDMDHENMFWYRQDPGLGLRLIYFSYDVKMKEKGDIPEGYSVSREKKERFSLILESASTNQTSMYLCASRVSYTHNEQFFGPGTRLTVL.

This clone was counted a single time. One end of the junction fails to match germline, which may point to a read error. The chain employs TRBV5-4 and TRBJ2-3; D assignment may be TRBD1 or TRBD2 (6 bases each). Per germline, CDR1 SGHNT and CDR2 YYREEE (reference sequence). This CDR3 comprises 12 residues. The CDR3 is CASSWGAGEGLF. The CDR3 nucleotides read TGTGCCAGCAGCTGGGGGGCTGGGGAAGGCCTTTTT.

The chain links TRBV5-6 to TRBJ2-3; D is ambiguous. This CDR3 is 13 amino acids long. CDR1 and CDR2 from the germline V gene are SGHDT and YYEEEE. The V end lost 4 bases, the J end lost 2 bases, and 8 bases lay between the germline ends. The DNA of the CDR3 is TGTGCCAGCAGCAAGGGAAACACAGATACGCAGTATTTT. As protein: CASSKGNTDTQYF.

The chain carries TRBV4-1 and TRBJ2-2; D is ambiguous. Trimming cost V 3 bases and J 6 bases, with 14 bases left between them. There are 15 residues in the CDR3. CDR1 is MGHRA and CDR2 is YSYEKL in the germline V gene. CDR3 in amino acids: CASSQLLDGPGELFF. The DNA of the CDR3 is TGCGCCAGCAGCCAGCTATTAGATGGTCCCGGGGAGCTGTTTTTT.

Of note for this clone: Other DNA sequences in this sample translate to the same CDR3. The gene calls are TRBV27 and TRBJ1-5; 7 bases align to TRBD1. Germline-derived CDR1 and CDR2 are MNHEY and SMNVEV (reference sequence). The V segment lost 3 bases and the J segment 6 bases; nucleotides outside the gene matches: 2. This CDR3 has 13 amino acids. The CDR3 DNA reads as TGTGCCAGCAGTTTGACAGGGCCTCAGCCCCAGCATTTT. It codes for CASSLTGPQPQHF.